The rows below give T cell receptor beta chains drawn from one sample of a study of T cell responses to AZD1222 COVID-19 vaccine. Assay: immunoSEQ multiplex PCR; the TCRdb copy retains only in-frame clones and omits some. The sample contains nearly 95,000 clones, more than 80% of which appear only once. The starting material was peripheral blood, obtained 28 days after the second AZD1222 dose. All receptors derive from an adult who received the AZD1222 COVID-19 vaccine. Each CDR3 is given with its conserved first and last residue. The D gene is left open where the match is weak. Rows give clone size only sometimes, using once, few, many, or a class for an expanded clone.

D,J,V,size,CDR3,DNA
TRBD1,TRBJ1-2,TRBV14,NA,CASSQGTGTGVSGYTF,TGTGCCAGCAGCCAAGGTACCGGGACAGGGGTCTCTGGCTACACCTTC
TRBD1,TRBJ1-1,TRBV7-8,NA,CASSLGTGKLVNTEAFF,TGTGCCAGCAGCTTAGGGACAGGGAAACTAGTGAACACTGAAGCTTTCTTT
NA,TRBJ2-3,TRBV4-2,NA,CASSQPEDATDTQYF,TGTGCCAGCAGCCAACCGGAGGACGCCACAGATACGCAGTATTTT
NA,TRBJ1-3,TRBV23-1,NA,CASSQSLGSGNTIYF,TGCGCCAGCAGTCAATCGCTCGGGTCTGGAAACACCATATATTTT
TRBD1,TRBJ1-3,TRBV25-1,NA,CADRGPGNTIYF,TGTGCCGACAGGGGGCCTGGAAACACCATATATTTT
NA,TRBJ2-1,TRBV5-4,NA,CASSSRGTSYNEQFF,TGTGCCAGCAGCTCCAGGGGGACTAGCTACAATGAGCAGTTCTTC
NA,TRBJ2-2,TRBV11-2,NA,CASSLLSGHTGELFF,TGTGCCAGCAGCTTGCTGAGCGGGCACACCGGGGAGCTGTTTTTT
NA,TRBJ1-6,TRBV3-1/TRBV3-2,once,CASSHLGRSPLHF,TGTGCCAGCAGCCATCTGGGCCGTTCACCCCTCCACTTT
NA,TRBJ2-7,TRBV25-1,NA,CASSEFVDEQYF,TGTGCCAGCAGTGAATTTGTGGACGAGCAGTACTTC
NA,TRBJ1-5,TRBV3-1/TRBV3-2,NA,CASSQEGGGAPQHF,TGTGCCAGCAGCCAAGAGGGAGGGGGAGCGCCCCAGCATTTT
NA,TRBJ1-6,TRBV5-1,NA,CASSLAPGDVSPLHF,TGCGCCAGCAGCTTGGCTCCGGGGGATGTGTCACCCCTCCACTTT
NA,TRBJ1-1,TRBV19,once,CASNPGRWKNTEAFF,TGTGCCAGTAACCCAGGGAGATGGAAGAACACTGAAGCTTTCTTT
TRBD2,TRBJ2-1,TRBV25-1,NA,CASSEGTSGRSEQFF,TGTGCCAGCAGTGAAGGGACTAGCGGGAGGAGTGAGCAGTTCTTC
NA,TRBJ1-3,TRBV18,NA,CASATSGSGNTIYF,TGTGCCAGCGCAACCTCGGGCTCTGGAAACACCATATATTTT
TRBD2,TRBJ2-3,TRBV19,once,CASRISGGRDTQYF,TGTGCCAGTAGGATTAGCGGGGGGCGGGATACGCAGTATTTT
NA,TRBJ2-5,TRBV15,NA,CATSSPWGGGTQYF,TGTGCCACCAGCAGTCCCTGGGGAGGGGGGACCCAGTACTTC
NA,TRBJ2-3,TRBV15,NA,CATKIYGQAERPDTQYF,TGTGCCACCAAAATATACGGGCAGGCCGAGAGGCCAGATACGCAGTATTTT
NA,TRBJ2-3,TRBV18,NA,CASSPRRALLKGTDTQYF,TGTGCCAGCTCACCACGGCGGGCTCTACTCAAAGGCACAGATACGCAGTATTTT
TRBD2,TRBJ2-5,TRBV6-2/TRBV6-3,NA,CASSKGLAGGLAVETQYF,TGTGCCAGCAGTAAGGGACTAGCGGGGGGACTCGCGGTGGAGACCCAGTACTTC
NA,TRBJ2-1,TRBV7-4,NA,CASSPEHSSSYNEQFF,TGTGCCAGCAGCCCCGAACACTCGAGCTCCTACAATGAGCAGTTCTTC
TRBD2,TRBJ2-3,TRBV19,NA,CASSNMREGGGDTQYF,TGTGCCAGTAGTAATATGCGGGAGGGCGGTGGGGATACGCAGTATTTT
TRBD2,TRBJ2-7,TRBV5-1,NA,CASSLANLAVVAGEQYF,TGCGCCAGCAGCTTGGCCAATCTAGCGGTCGTGGCAGGCGAGCAGTACTTC
TRBD1,TRBJ1-3,TRBV18,NA,CASSPDRAGNTIYF,TGTGCCAGCTCACCCGACAGGGCGGGAAACACCATATATTTT
NA,TRBJ1-6,TRBV6-5,NA,CASSPSENSPLHF,TGTGCCAGCAGTCCGTCGGAAAATTCACCCCTCCACTTT
NA,TRBJ1-2,TRBV7-9,NA,CASRGGRVDYGYTF,TGTGCCAGCAGAGGGGGGCGGGTTGACTATGGCTACACCTTC
TRBD2,TRBJ2-1,TRBV3-1/TRBV3-2,NA,CASSPGAGTYNEQFF,TGTGCCAGCAGCCCGGGAGCGGGAACCTACAATGAGCAGTTCTTC
NA,TRBJ1-6,TRBV18,NA,CASSPLDSPGSPLHF,TGTGCCAGCTCACCACTCGACAGCCCAGGATCACCCCTCCACTTT
NA,TRBJ2-3,TRBV14,NA,CASSLFRTDTQYF,TGTGCCAGCAGCCTATTCCGCACAGATACGCAGTATTTT